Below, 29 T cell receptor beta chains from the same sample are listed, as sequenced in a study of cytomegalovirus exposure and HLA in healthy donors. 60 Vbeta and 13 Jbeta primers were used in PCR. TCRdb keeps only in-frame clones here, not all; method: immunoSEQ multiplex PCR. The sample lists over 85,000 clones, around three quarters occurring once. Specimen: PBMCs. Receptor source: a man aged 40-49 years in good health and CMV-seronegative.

CDR3 in amino acids: CASSPTGTGPLPYEQYF. DNA of the CDR3: TGTGCCAGCTCACCTACAGGGACAGGGCCCCTTCCCTACGAGCAGTACTTC. This chain links TRBV18 with TRBJ2-7, with TRBD1 matching 9 bases. The germline gives CDR1 KGHSH, CDR2 LQKENI. This CDR3 is built from 17 residues. The trim removed 3 bases at V and 2 bases at J, leaving 11 bases unmatched. Full variable domain (rest looked up from reference TRBV18 and TRBJ2-7): NAGVMQNPRHLVRRRGQEARLRCSPMKGHSHVYWYRQLPEEGLKFMVYLQKENIIDESGMPKERFSAEFPKEGPSILRIQQVVRGDSAAYFCASSPTGTGPLPYEQYFGPGTRLTVT.

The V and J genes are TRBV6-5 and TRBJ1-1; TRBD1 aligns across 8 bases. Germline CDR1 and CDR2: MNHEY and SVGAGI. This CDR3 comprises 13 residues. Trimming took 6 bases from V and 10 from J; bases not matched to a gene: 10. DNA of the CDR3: TGTGCCAGCAGGGAAACCGCCGACAGGGGAGCTTTCTTT. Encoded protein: CASRETADRGAFF.

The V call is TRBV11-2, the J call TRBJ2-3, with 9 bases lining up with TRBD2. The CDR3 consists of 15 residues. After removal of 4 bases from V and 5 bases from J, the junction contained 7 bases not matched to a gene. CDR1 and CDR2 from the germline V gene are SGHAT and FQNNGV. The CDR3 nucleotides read TGTGCCAGCAGCTCTCTTAGCGGGAGAGGAGATACGCAGTATTTT. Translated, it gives CASSSLSGRGDTQYF.

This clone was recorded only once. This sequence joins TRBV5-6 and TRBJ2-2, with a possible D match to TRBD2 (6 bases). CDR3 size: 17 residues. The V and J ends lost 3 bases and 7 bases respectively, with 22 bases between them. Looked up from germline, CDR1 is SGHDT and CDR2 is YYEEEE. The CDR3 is CASSSLIAEVFGGELFF. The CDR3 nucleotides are TGTGCCAGCAGCTCCCTAATAGCGGAAGTCTTCGGCGGGGAGCTGTTTTTT.

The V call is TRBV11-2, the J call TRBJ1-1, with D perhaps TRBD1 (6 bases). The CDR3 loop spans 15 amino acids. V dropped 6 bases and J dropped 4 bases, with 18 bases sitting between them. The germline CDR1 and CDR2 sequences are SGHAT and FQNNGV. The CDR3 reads CASRAQVGGGTEAFF. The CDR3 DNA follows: TGTGCCAGCAGGGCCCAGGTAGGGGGGGGCACTGAAGCTTTCTTT.

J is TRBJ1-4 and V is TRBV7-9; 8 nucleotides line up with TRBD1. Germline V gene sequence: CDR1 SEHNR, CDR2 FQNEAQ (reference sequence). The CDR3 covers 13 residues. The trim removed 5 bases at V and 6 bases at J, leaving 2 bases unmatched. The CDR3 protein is CASSTGQDEKLFF. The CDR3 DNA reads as TGTGCCAGCAGCACGGGACAGGATGAAAAACTGTTTTTT. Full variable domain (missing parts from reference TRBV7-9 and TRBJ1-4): DTGVSQNPRHKITKRGQNVTFRCDPISEHNRLYWYRQTLGQGPEFLTYFQNEAQLEKSRLLSDRFSAERPKGSFSTLEIQRTEQGDSAMYLCASSTGQDEKLFFGSGTQLSVL.

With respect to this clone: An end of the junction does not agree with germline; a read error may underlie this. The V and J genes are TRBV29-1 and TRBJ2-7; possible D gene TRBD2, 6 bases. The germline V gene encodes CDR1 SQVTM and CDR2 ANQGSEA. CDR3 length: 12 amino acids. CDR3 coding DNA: TGCAGCGTTGGGAGGGGCTCCCACGAGCAGTACTTC. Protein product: CSVGRGSHEQYF.

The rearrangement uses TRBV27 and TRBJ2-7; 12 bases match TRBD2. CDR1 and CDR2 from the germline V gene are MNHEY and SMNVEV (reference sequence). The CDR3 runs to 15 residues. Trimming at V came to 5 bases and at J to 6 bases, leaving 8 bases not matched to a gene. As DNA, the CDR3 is TGTGCCAGCAGTCCCCGACTAGCGGGAGAAATCGAGCAGTACTTC. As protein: CASSPRLAGEIEQYF.

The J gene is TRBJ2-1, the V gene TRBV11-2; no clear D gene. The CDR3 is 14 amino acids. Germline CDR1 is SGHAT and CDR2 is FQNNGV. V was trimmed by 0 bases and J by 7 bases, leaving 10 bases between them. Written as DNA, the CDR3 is TGTGCCAGCAGCTTAGAGGGCCCACCTAATGAGCAGTTCTTC. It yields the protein CASSLEGPPNEQFF.

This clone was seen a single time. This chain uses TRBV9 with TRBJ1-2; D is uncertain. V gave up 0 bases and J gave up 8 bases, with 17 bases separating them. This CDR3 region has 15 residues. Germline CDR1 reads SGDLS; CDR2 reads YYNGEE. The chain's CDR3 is CASSVDGAKFWGYTF. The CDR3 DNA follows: TGTGCCAGCAGCGTAGATGGAGCCAAATTCTGGGGCTACACCTTC.

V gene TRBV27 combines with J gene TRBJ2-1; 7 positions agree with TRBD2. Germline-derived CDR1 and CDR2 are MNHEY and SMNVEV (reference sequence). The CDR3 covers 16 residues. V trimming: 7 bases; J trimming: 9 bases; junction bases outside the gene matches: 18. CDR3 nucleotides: TGTGCCAGCACCCCGGGAGGTTTAGTAGGGGAGGTTGAGCAGTTCTTC. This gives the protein CASTPGGLVGEVEQFF.

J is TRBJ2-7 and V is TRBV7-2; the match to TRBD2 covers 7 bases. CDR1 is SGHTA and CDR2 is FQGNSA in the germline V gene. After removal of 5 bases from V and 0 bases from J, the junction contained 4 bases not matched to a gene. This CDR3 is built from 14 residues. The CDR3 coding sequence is TGTGCCAGCAGCCGAGGACTAGGCTCCTACGAGCAGTACTTC. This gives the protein CASSRGLGSYEQYF.

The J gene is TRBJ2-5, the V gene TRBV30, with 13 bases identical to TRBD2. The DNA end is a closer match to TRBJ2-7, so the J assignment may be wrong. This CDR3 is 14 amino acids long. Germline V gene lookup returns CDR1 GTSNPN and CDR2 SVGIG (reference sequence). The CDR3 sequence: CAWTRTSGSYEQYF. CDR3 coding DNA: TGTGCCTGGACCCGGACTAGCGGGAGCTACGAGCAGTACTTC.

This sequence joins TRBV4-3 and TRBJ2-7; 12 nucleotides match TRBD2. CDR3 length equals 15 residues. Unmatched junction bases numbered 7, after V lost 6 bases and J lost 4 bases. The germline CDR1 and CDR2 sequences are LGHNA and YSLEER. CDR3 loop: CASRPGLAGLYEQYF. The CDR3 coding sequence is TGCGCCAGCAGACCCGGACTAGCGGGACTTTACGAGCAGTACTTC.

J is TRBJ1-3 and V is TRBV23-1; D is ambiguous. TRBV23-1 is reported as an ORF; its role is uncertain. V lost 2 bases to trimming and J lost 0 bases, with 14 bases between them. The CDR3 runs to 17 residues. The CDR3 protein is CASSQDFLAFSGNTIYF. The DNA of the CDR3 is TGCGCCAGCAGTCAAGATTTCCTGGCCTTCTCTGGAAACACCATATATTTT.

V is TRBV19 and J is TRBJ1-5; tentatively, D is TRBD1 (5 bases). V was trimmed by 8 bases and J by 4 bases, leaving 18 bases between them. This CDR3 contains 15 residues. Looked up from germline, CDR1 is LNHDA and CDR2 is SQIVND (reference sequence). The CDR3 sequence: CASLLMTEANQPQHF. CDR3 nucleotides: TGTGCCAGTCTGTTGATGACAGAAGCAAATCAGCCCCAGCATTTT.

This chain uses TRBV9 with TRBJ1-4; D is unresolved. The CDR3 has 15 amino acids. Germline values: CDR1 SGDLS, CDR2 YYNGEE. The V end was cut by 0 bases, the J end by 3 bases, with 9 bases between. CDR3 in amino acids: CASSVGLGPNEKLFF. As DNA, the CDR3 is TGTGCCAGCAGCGTAGGTCTCGGTCCTAATGAAAAACTGTTTTTT.

DNA for the CDR3: TGTGCCAGTAGTACTGGGCCCGCGGGCGAGCAGTACTTC. Translating it yields CASSTGPAGEQYF. The chain combines TRBV19 with TRBJ2-7; possible D gene TRBD2, 5 bases. From germline, CDR1 is LNHDA and CDR2 SQIVND (reference sequence). The CDR3 is 13 residues long. Trimming left V 4 bases short and J 6 bases short, with 13 bases between.

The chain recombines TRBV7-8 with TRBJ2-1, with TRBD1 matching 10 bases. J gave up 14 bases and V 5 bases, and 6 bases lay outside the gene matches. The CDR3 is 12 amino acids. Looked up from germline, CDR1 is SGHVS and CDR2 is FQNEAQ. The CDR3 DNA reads TGTGCCAGCAGCGCCGTCGGACAGGGGGAGTTCTTC. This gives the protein CASSAVGQGEFF. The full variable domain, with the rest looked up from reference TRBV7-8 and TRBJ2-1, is GAGVSQSPRYKVAKRGQDVALRCDPISGHVSLFWYQQALGQGPEFLTYFQNEAQLDKSGLPSDRFFAERPEGSVSTLKIQRTQQEDSAVYLCASSAVGQGEFFGPGTRLTVL.

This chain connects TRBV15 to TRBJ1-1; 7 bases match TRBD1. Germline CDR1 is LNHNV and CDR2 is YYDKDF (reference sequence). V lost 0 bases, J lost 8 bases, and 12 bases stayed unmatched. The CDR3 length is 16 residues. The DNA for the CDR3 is TGTGCCACCAGCAGAGATGGTTCCTCGGCGGGACAGGAAGCTTTCTTT. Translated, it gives CATSRDGSSAGQEAFF.

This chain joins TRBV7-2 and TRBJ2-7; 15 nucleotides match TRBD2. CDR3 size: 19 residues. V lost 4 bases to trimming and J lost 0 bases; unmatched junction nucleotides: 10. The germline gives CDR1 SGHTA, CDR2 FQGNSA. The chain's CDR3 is CASSSGTSGRHRSSYEQYF. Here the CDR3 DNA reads TGTGCCAGCAGCTCCGGGACTAGCGGGAGGCACAGGAGCTCCTACGAGCAGTACTTC.

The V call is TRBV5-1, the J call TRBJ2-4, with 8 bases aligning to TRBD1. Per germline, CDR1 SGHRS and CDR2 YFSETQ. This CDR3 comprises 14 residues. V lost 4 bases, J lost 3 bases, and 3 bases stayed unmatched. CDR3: CASSLTGDKNIQYF. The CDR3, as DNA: TGCGCCAGCAGCCTGACAGGGGACAAAAACATTCAGTACTTC.

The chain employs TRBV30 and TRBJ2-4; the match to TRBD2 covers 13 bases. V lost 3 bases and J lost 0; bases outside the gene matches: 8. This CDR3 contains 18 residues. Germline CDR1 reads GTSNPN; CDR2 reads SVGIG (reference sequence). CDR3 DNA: TGTGCCTGGAGCCGAGGGACTAGCGGGAACGTAGCCAAAAACATTCAGTACTTC. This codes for CAWSRGTSGNVAKNIQYF. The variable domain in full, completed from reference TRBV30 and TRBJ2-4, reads SQTIHQWPATLVQPVGSPLSLECTVEGTSNPNLYWYRQAAGRGLQLLFYSVGIGQISSEVPQNLSASRPQDRQFILSSKKLLLSDSGFYLCAWSRGTSGNVAKNIQYFGAGTRLSVL.

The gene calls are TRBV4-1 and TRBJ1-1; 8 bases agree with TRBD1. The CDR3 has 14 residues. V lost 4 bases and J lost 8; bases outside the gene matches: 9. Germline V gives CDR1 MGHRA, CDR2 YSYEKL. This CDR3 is CASSLGQGLREAFF. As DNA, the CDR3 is TGCGCCAGCAGCCTAGGACAGGGCTTGCGCGAAGCTTTCTTT.

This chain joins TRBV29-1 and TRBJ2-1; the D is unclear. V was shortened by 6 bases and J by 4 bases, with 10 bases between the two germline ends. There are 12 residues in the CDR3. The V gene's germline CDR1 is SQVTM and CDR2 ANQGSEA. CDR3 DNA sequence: TGCAGCGTCGTCGGAGAATACAATGAGCAGTTCTTC. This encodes CSVVGEYNEQFF.

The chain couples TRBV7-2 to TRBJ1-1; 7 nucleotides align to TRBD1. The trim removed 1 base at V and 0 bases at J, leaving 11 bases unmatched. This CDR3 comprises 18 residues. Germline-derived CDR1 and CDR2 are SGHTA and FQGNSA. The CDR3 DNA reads TGTGCCAGCAGCTTAGGAGGGGGTACACAGGGGTTGAACACTGAAGCTTTCTTT. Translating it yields CASSLGGGTQGLNTEAFF.

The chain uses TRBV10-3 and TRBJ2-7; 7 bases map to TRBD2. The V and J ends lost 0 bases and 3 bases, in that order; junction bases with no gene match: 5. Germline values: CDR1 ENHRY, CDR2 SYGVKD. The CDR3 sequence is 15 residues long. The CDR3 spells CAISESQRGGYEQYF. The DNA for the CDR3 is TGTGCCATCAGTGAGTCACAGCGGGGCGGCTACGAGCAGTACTTC.

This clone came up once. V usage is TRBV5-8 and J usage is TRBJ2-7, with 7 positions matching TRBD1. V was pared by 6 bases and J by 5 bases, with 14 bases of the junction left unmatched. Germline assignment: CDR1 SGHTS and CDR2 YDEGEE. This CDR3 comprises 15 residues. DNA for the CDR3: TGTGCCAGCACACGGGCGATGGACAGGCCCAACGAGCAGTACTTC. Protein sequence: CASTRAMDRPNEQYF. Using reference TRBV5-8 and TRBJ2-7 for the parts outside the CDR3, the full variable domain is EAGVTQSPTHLIKTRGQQATLRCSPISGHTSVYWYQQALGLGLQFLLWYDEGEERNRGNFPPRFSGRQFPNYSSELNVNALELEDSALYLCASTRAMDRPNEQYFGPGTRLTVT.

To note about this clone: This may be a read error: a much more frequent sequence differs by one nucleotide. For the CDR3, the DNA is TGCGCCAGCAGTCCGCCTTCCAGCGGGGTACACTACGAGCAGTACTTC. As protein: CASSPPSSGVHYEQYF. The chain uses TRBV5-1 and TRBJ2-5; TRBD2 agrees at 7 bases. The last part of the DNA fits TRBJ2-7 better; the J call may be wrong. Germline CDR1 is SGHRS and CDR2 is YFSETQ. The length of the CDR3 is 16 residues.